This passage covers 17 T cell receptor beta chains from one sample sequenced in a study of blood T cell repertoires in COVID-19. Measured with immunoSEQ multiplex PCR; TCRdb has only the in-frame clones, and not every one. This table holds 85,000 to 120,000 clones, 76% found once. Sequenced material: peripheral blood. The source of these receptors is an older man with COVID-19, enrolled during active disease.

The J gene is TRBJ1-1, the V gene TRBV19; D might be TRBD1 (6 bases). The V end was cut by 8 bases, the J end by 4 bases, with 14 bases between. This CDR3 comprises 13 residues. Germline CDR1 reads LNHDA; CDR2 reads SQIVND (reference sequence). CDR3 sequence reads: CASPTPTGTEAFF. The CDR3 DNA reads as TGTGCCAGTCCAACTCCGACAGGCACTGAAGCTTTCTTT.

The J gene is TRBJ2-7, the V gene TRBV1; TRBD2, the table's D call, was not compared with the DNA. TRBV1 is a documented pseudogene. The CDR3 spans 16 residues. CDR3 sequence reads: CTSSPGVEGGAYEQYF. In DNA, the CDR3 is TGCACCAGCAGCCCAGGCGTTGAGGGAGGAGCCTACGAGCAGTACTTC.

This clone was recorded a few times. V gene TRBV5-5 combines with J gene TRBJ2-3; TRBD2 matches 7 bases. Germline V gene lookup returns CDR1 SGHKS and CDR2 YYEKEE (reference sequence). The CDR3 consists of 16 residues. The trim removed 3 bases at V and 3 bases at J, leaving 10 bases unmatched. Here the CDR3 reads CASSWPAGGRTDTQYF. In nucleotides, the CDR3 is TGTGCCAGCAGCTGGCCAGCGGGCGGGAGAACAGATACGCAGTATTTT.

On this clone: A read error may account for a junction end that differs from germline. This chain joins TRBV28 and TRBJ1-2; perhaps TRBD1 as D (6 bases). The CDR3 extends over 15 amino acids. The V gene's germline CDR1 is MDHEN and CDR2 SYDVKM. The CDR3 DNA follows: TGTGCCGGCAGTCCCGGGGGGGGCGCTGCCTATGGCTACACCTTC. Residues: CAGSPGGGAAYGYTF.

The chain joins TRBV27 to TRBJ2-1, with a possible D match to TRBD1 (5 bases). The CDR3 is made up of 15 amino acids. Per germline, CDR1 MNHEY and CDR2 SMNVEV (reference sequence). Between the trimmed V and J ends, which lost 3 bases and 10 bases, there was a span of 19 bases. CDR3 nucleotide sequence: TGTGCCAGCAGTTTTCAGGGTCCCGGCCTGGAGGAGCAGTTCTTC. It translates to CASSFQGPGLEEQFF.

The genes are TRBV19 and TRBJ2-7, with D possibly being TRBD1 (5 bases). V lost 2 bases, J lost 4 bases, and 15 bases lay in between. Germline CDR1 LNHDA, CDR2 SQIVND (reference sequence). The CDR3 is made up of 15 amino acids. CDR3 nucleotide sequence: TGTGCCAGTAGTATACAGGGCCGTGACTCTTACGAGCAGTACTTC. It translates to CASSIQGRDSYEQYF.

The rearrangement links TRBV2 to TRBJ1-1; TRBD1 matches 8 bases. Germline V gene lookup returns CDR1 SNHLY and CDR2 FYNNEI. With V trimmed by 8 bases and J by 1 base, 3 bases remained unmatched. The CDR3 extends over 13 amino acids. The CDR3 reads CASEGTGNTEAFF. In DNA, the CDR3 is TGTGCCAGCGAGGGGACAGGGAACACTGAAGCTTTCTTT. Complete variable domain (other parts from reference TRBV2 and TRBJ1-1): EPEVTQTPSHQVTQMGQEVILRCVPISNHLYFYWYRQILGQKVEFLVSFYNNEISEKSEIFDDQFSVERPDGSNFTLKIRSTKLEDSAMYFCASEGTGNTEAFFGQGTRLTVV.

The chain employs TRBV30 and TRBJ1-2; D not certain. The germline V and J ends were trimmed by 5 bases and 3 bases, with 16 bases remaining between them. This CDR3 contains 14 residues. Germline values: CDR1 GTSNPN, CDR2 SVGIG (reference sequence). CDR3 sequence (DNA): TGTGCCTGGGACGATGAAGGCGGATACTATGGCTACACCTTC. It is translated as CAWDDEGGYYGYTF.

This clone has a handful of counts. CDR3 sequence: CASSDMGLAGGSGANVLTF. The CDR3 nucleotides are TGTGCCAGCAGTGATATGGGACTAGCGGGAGGGTCTGGGGCCAACGTCCTGACTTTC. The genes are TRBV2 and TRBJ2-6, with 16 nucleotides matching TRBD2. Germline lookup yields CDR1 SNHLY and CDR2 FYNNEI. The CDR3 consists of 19 residues. The ends lost 3 bases at V and 1 base at J; junction bases unmatched: 3.

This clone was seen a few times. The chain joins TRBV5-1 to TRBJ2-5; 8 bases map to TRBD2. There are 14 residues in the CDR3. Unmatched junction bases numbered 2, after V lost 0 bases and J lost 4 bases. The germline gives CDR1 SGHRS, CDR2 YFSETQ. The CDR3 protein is CASSLVREGETQYF. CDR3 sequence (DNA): TGCGCCAGCAGCTTGGTTCGGGAGGGAGAGACCCAGTACTTC.

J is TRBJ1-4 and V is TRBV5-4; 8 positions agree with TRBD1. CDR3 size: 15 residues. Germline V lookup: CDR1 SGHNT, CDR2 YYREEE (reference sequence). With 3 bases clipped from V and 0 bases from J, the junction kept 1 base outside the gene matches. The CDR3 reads CASSSQGATNEKLFF. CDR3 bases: TGTGCCAGCAGCTCACAGGGGGCAACTAATGAAAAACTGTTTTTT.

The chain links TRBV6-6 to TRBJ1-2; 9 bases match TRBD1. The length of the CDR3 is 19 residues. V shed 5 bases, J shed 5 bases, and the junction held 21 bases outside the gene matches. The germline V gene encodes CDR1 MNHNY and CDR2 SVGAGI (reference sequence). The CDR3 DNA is TGTGCCAGCAGTAGATTATTGGACAGGGGCGCACGAGACGGTTATGGCTACACCTTC. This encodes CASSRLLDRGARDGYGYTF.

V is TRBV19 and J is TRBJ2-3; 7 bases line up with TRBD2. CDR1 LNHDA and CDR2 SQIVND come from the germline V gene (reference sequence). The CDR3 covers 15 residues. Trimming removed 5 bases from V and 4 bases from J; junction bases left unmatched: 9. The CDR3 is CASSRRGVGSDTQYF. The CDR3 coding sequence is TGTGCCAGTAGTCGTCGGGGGGTGGGATCAGATACGCAGTATTTT.

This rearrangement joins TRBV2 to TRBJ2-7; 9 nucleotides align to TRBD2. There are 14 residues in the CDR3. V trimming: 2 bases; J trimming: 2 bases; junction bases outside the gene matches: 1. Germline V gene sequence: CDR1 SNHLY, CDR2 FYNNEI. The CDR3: CASSEIAGAYEQYF. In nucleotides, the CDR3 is TGTGCCAGCAGTGAAATAGCGGGAGCCTACGAGCAGTACTTC.

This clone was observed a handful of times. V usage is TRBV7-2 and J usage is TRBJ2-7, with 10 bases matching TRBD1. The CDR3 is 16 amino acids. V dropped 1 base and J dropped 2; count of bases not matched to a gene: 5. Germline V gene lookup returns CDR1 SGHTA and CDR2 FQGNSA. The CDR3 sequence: CASSLGPGTGAYEQYF. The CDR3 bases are TGTGCCAGCAGCTTAGGGCCCGGGACAGGGGCCTACGAGCAGTACTTC.

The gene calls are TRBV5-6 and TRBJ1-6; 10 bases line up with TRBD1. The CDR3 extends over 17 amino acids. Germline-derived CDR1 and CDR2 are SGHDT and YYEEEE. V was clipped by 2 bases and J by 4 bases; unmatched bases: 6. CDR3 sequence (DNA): TGTGCCAGCAGCTTCCCGATGGGACAGGGGTATAATTCACCCCTCCACTTT. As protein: CASSFPMGQGYNSPLHF.

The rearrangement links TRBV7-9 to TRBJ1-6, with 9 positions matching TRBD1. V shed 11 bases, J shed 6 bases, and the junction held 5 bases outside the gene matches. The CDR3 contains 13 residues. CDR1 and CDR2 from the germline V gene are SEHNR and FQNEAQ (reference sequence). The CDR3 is CAGGTGSNSPLHF. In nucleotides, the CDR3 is TGTGCCGGAGGGACAGGGTCTAATTCACCCCTCCACTTT.